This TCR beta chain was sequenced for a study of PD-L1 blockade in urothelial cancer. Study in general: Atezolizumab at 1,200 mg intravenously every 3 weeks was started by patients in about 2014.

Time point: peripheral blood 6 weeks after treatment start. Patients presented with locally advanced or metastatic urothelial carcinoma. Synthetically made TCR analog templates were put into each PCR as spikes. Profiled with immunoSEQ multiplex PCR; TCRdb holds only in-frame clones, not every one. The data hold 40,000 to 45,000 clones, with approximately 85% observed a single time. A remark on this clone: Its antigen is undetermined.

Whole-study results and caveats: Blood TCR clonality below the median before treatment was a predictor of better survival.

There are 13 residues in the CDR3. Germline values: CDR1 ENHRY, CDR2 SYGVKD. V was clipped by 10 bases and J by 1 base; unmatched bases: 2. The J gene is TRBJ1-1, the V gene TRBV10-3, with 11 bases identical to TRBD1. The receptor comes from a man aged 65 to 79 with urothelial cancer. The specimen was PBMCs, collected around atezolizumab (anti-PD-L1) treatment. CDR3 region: CATGTGGNTEAFF. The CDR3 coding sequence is TGTGCCACAGGGACAGGGGGGAACACTGAAGCTTTCTTT.